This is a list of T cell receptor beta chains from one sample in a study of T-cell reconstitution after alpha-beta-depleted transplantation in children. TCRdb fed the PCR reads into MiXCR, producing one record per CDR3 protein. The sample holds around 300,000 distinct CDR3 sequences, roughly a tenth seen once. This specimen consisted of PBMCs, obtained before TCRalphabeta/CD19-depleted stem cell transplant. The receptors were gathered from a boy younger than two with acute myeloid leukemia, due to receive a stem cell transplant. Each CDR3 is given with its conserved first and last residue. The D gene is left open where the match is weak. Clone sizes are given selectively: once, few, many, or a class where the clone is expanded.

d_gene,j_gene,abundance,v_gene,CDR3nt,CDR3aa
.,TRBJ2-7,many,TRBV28,TGTGCCAGCAGTTTCAATGCTTGGGACTGGAGCTCCTACGAGCAGTACTTC,CASSFNAWDWSSYEQYF
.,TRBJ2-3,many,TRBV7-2,TGTGCCAGCAGCCCCTCCGGGGCCACAGATACGCAGTATTTT,CASSPSGATDTQYF
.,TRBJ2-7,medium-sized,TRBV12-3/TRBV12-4,TGTGCCAGCAGTCCTGTGCCCCGACACGAGCAGTACTTC,CASSPVPRHEQYF
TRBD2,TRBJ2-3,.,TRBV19,TGTGCCAGTAGTAGGACTAGCGGGAGCACCACAGATACGCAGTATTTT,CASSRTSGSTTDTQYF
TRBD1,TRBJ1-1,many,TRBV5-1,TGCGCCAGCAGCGGAATGACAGGGGGGAACACTGAAGCTTTCTTT,CASSGMTGGNTEAFF
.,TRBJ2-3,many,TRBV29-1,TGCAGCGTTGAGGGCTTCACAGATACGCAGTATTTT,CSVEGFTDTQYF
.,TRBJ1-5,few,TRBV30,TGTGCCTACCGGACGGCTAATCAGCCCCAGCATTTT,CAYRTANQPQHF
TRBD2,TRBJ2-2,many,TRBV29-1,TGCAGCGTGGGGACTAGGTTCGCCGGGGAGCTGTTTTTT,CSVGTRFAGELFF
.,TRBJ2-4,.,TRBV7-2,TGTGCCAGCAGCTTACAGGGGTCGGACATTCAGTACTTC,CASSLQGSDIQYF
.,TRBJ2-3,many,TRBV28,TGTGCCAGCAGTTTAAATCGCCATACGCAGTATTTT,CASSLNRHTQYF
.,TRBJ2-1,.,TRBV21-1,TGTGCCAGCAGCAAAGAAGACAGGAGCTCCTACAATGAGCAGTTCTTC,CASSKEDRSSYNEQFF
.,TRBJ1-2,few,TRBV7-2,TGTGCCAGCAGCCCGTTACACCTAGCGAGGGGTTATGGCTACACCTTC,CASSPLHLARGYGYTF
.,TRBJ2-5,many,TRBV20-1,TGCAGTGCTAACCTCTTCCAAGAGACCCAGTACTTC,CSANLFQETQYF
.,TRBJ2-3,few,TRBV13,TGTGCCAGCAGCGTCCGAATGACAGATACGCAGTATTTT,CASSVRMTDTQYF
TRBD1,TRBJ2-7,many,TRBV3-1,TGTGCCAGCAGCCAAGGTCGGACAGGGGGACGGTACGAGCAGTACTTC,CASSQGRTGGRYEQYF
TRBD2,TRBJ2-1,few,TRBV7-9,TGTGCCAGCAGCTTAAAGACTAGCGGGGTTCTGGAGCAGTTCTTC,CASSLKTSGVLEQFF
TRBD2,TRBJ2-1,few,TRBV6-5,TGTGCCAGCAGTTACTCAATACTAGCGGGAGGTGAGCAGTTCTTC,CASSYSILAGGEQFF
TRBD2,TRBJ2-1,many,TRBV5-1,TGCGCCAGCGGAACTAGCGGAGCTCAGTTCTTC,CASGTSGAQFF
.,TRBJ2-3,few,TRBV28,TGTGCCAGCAGGAAACCAGGACAGAGGTTTAGGACAGATACGCAGTATTTT,CASRKPGQRFRTDTQYF
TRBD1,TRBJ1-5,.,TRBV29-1,TGCAGCGTTGAAGCACCGGGGCCCCCCGGGACAGGGGATTATAGCAATCAGCCCCAGCATTTT,CSVEAPGPPGTGDYSNQPQHF
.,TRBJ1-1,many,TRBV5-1,TGCGCCAGTCGAGAGACAGGCGGCCGCACTGAAGCTTTCTTT,CASRETGGRTEAFF
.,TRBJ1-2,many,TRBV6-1,TGTGCCAGCAGTGACACGGCGGGGTATGGCTACACCTTC,CASSDTAGYGYTF
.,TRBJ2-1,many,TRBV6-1,TGTGCCAGCAGTGCCCGCCAGGGGTATGAGCAGTTCTTC,CASSARQGYEQFF
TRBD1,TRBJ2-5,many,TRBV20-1,TGCAGTGCTAGAGGGGGAGGACAGGGGACTAAAGAGACCCAGTACTTC,CSARGGGQGTKETQYF
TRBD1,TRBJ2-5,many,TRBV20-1,TGCAGTGCTTTGCTGCTCCGGGACAGGGTCGGGGAGACCCAGTACTTC,CSALLLRDRVGETQYF
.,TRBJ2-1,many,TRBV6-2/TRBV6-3,TGTGCCAGCAGTCTTACGTATTTTAGGGGTCTAGCTGGGGAGCAGTTCTTC,CASSLTYFRGLAGEQFF
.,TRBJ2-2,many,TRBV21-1,TGTGCCGCCACCACCGGGGAGCTGTTTTTT,CAATTGELFF
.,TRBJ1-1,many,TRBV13,TGTGCCAGCAGCTTATGGGCAGGGCGTCTCATGAACACTGAAGCTTTCTTT,CASSLWAGRLMNTEAFF
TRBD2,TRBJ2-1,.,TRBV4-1,TGCGCCAGCAGCCCTTTTGTCCTAGCGGGGGGCAAGCAGTTCTTC,CASSPFVLAGGKQFF
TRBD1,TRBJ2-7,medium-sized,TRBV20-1,TGCAGTACGACCTACAGGGGGGACGAGCAGTACTTC,CSTTYRGDEQYF
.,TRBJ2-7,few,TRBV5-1,TGCGCCAGCAGCACGCAGGGGATAGGCTACGAGCAGTACTTC,CASSTQGIGYEQYF
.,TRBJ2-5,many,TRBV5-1,TGCGCCAGCAGCTTGGCTCTAGGACAAGAGACCCAGTACTTC,CASSLALGQETQYF